Below, one T cell receptor beta chain is given with its context. It lacks a known antigen. Base qualities are not recorded, but no much larger clone differs from it by a single base. The sample originates from a study of CDR3 diversity in severe acne (dated by TCRdb to about 2019). The receptor library was made with PCR. Sequencer: Illumina HiSeq 2000. TCRdb took the public reads, trimmed them with fastp at Q25, ran MiXCR for clone calling and kept in-frame beta chains. Every distinct CDR3 protein forms one entry, paired with its most common genes and DNA. In all, the sample holds 97,000 or so distinct CDR3 sequences, and 51% of those were seen once. The ten largest clonotypes hold around 12% of the sample. CDR1 and CDR2 were assigned from the germline V gene as ENHRY and SYGVKD. Cut back by 0 bases and 8 bases, the V and J ends lie 13 bases apart. Its CDR3 holds 14 amino acids, cysteine through phenylalanine. CDR3 DNA only is kept here, 42 bases in frame from base 1.

The source material was blood. Here the chain combines TRBV10-3 and TRBJ1-1; there is no confident call for the D gene. The clonotype originates from a male donor with acne. At the DNA level, the sequence is TGTGCCATCAGTGAGTCCTGGGAAGGAACGGAAGCTTTCTTT. This translates into CAISESWEGTEAFF.